Listed here are 13 T cell receptor beta chains from one sample, sequenced in a study of radiotherapy plus CTLA-4 blockade in lung cancer. Clones were read by immunoSEQ multiplex PCR, and TCRdb kept only the in-frame ones, dropping some. The table lists some 15,000 clones, about two thirds of them singletons. The specimen comprised peripheral blood, sampled from a patient treated with radiotherapy plus ipilimumab. The receptors shown here come from a human donor with non-small cell lung cancer whose response to radiotherapy plus ipilimumab could not be evaluated.

The chain joins TRBV5-1 to TRBJ2-1; TRBD2 might be the D (6 bases). CDR3 length: 14 amino acids. The V and J ends lost 4 bases and 4 bases respectively, with 12 bases between them. Germline V lookup: CDR1 SGHRS, CDR2 YFSETQ. The CDR3 loop reads CASSPTSFYNEQFF. In nucleotides, the CDR3 is TGCGCCAGCAGCCCGACTAGTTTTTACAATGAGCAGTTCTTC.

This chain uses TRBV2 with TRBJ2-7; possibly TRBD2 for D (7 bases). There are 15 residues in the CDR3. The germline V and J ends were trimmed by 7 bases and 1 base, with 17 bases remaining between them. The germline V gene has CDR1 SNHLY and CDR2 FYNNEI. CDR3: CASIPGGSRSYEQYF. The CDR3 DNA reads as TGTGCCAGCATCCCGGGGGGCTCCCGGTCCTACGAGCAGTACTTC.

V usage is TRBV30 and J usage is TRBJ2-1; D gene uncertain. V dropped 2 bases and J dropped 5 bases, with 10 bases sitting between them. Per the germline V gene, CDR1 is GTSNPN and CDR2 is SVGIG (reference sequence). The CDR3 totals 13 residues. For the CDR3, the DNA is TGTGCCTGGAGTCTGGGCAGTAACAATGAGCAGTTCTTC. The encoded protein is CAWSLGSNNEQFF.

This chain connects TRBV30 to TRBJ2-5; 9 nucleotides agree with TRBD2. J was trimmed by 9 bases and V by 4 bases; bases with no gene match: 15. The CDR3 consists of 15 residues. The germline V gene has CDR1 GTSNPN and CDR2 SVGIG (reference sequence). CDR3 amino acids: CAWTSQRGVRVAQYF. The CDR3 DNA is TGTGCCTGGACCTCCCAGCGGGGGGTCCGGGTGGCCCAGTACTTC. The full variable domain, rest sourced from reference TRBV30 and TRBJ2-5, is SQTIHQWPATLVQPVGSPLSLECTVEGTSNPNLYWYRQAAGRGLQLLFYSVGIGQISSEVPQNLSASRPQDRQFILSSKKLLLSDSGFYLCAWTSQRGVRVAQYFGPGTRLLVL.

This chain joins TRBV30 and TRBJ2-2, with 13 nucleotides matching TRBD2. The CDR3 covers 20 residues. CDR1 and CDR2 from the germline V gene are GTSNPN and SVGIG (reference sequence). The V and J ends lost 2 bases and 4 bases, in that order; junction bases with no gene match: 16. CDR3 loop: CAWSFVWVTSGGPGTGELFF. The CDR3 DNA sequence: TGTGCCTGGAGTTTTGTCTGGGTGACTAGCGGGGGGCCGGGCACCGGGGAGCTGTTTTTT.

This clone was counted once. This sequence joins TRBV4-2 and TRBJ2-2, with D possibly matching TRBD2 (5 bases). Trimming removed 3 bases at V and 4 bases at J, with 24 bases between. This CDR3 contains 19 residues. Germline V gene lookup returns CDR1 LGHNA and CDR2 YNFKEQ. The CDR3 DNA follows: TGTGCCAGCAGCCACGCTCTTCGGGGTAAGAGGGTACTCACCGGGGAGCTGTTTTTT. It specifies CASSHALRGKRVLTGELFF.

V and J are TRBV5-4 and TRBJ1-4; D uncertain. Trimming removed 0 bases at V and 7 bases at J, with 13 bases between. The CDR3 runs 15 residues. The germline V gene has CDR1 SGHNT and CDR2 YYREEE (reference sequence). Here the CDR3 reads CASSLAGGGSEKLFF. In DNA, the CDR3 is TGTGCCAGCAGCTTGGCGGGCGGAGGGAGTGAAAAACTGTTTTTT.

The chain carries TRBV2 and TRBJ2-5; weak D call: TRBD2 (6 bases). The CDR3 is made up of 14 amino acids. Trimming pared 4 bases from V and 5 bases from J, leaving 14 bases between. Germline values: CDR1 SNHLY, CDR2 FYNNEI. CDR3 in DNA: TGTGCCAGCAGTGCGTGGGTAGCGGTTGAGACCCAGTACTTC. Amino acids: CASSAWVAVETQYF. The full variable domain, its missing parts supplied by reference TRBV2 and TRBJ2-5, is EPEVTQTPSHQVTQMGQEVILRCVPISNHLYFYWYRQILGQKVEFLVSFYNNEISEKSEIFDDQFSVERPDGSNFTLKIRSTKLEDSAMYFCASSAWVAVETQYFGPGTRLLVL.

The chain employs TRBV25-1 and TRBJ2-3; TRBD2 aligns across 9 bases. Trimming cost V 1 base and J 2 bases; bases outside gene matches: 10. The CDR3 has 18 amino acids. Germline V gene lookup returns CDR1 MGHDK and CDR2 SYGVNS. CDR3 coding DNA: TGTGCCAGCAGTGAATGGGCGCATAGCGGGGGCACCACAGATACGCAGTATTTT. This codes for CASSEWAHSGGTTDTQYF.

A word on this clone: Relative to the germline gene, one junction end is altered; a read error may explain this. The V and J genes are TRBV30 and TRBJ2-7; D may be TRBD1 (6 bases). The CDR3 extends over 14 amino acids. Per germline, CDR1 GTSNPN and CDR2 SVGIG (reference sequence). CDR3 nucleotide sequence: TGTGCCTGGAGTGTAGGGGGTTCGGGCTTCGAGGAGTACTTC. Protein: CAWSVGGSGFEEYF. Full variable domain (rest looked up from reference TRBV30 and TRBJ2-7): SQTIHQWPATLVQPVGSPLSLECTVEGTSNPNLYWYRQAAGRGLQLLFYSVGIGQISSEVPQNLSASRPQDRQFILSSKKLLLSDSGFYLCAWSVGGSGFEEYFGPGTRLTVT.

The chain couples TRBV30 to TRBJ2-3; maybe TRBD2 (5 bases). Trimming shortened V by 2 bases and J by 1 base, and 10 bases separated the two germline ends. Looked up from germline, CDR1 is GTSNPN and CDR2 is SVGIG (reference sequence). This CDR3 comprises 14 residues. The CDR3, as DNA: TGTGCCTGGAGTCCCGGACTCGGCACAGATACGCAGTATTTT. It codes for CAWSPGLGTDTQYF.

The V call is TRBV5-1, the J call TRBJ1-1; a weak D match, TRBD1 (5 bases). The CDR3 is 14 amino acids. The V end lost 2 bases, the J end lost 4 bases, and 12 bases lay between the germline ends. The germline CDR1 and CDR2 sequences are SGHRS and YFSETQ. CDR3 DNA: TGCGCCAGCAGCTTTAATACAGACAGCACTGAAGCTTTCTTT. Encoded protein: CASSFNTDSTEAFF.

V is TRBV5-4 and J is TRBJ2-7; 8 nucleotides align to TRBD1. J lost 5 bases, V lost 4 bases, and 8 bases had no gene match. Germline V gives CDR1 SGHNT, CDR2 YYREEE (reference sequence). The CDR3 consists of 14 residues. Here the CDR3 DNA reads TGTGCCAGCAGCGCCGGACAGGGTACTGACGAGCAGTACTTC. Encoded protein: CASSAGQGTDEQYF.